A selection of T cell receptor beta chains follows, all from one sample in a study of OX40 agonist ivuxolimab in advanced cancers. Clones were sequenced by immunoSEQ multiplex PCR, and TCRdb holds only the in-frame ones, with some missing. The table includes 60,000 or so clones, 80% to 90% detected once. Specimen: CD4+ or CD8+ T cells sorted from blood, collected in a trial of the OX40 agonist ivuxolimab. These receptors were taken from an adult with an advanced solid tumor such as melanoma, head and neck, liver or kidney cancer. The CDR3 runs from the conserved cysteine through the conserved F or W. A D gene is named only where the DNA matches it firmly. The size of a clone is reported for some rows only, either as once, few or many, or as a class for expanded clones.

17 TRBJ1-5 TRBV7-4 . . TGTGCCAGCAGCTTTCATCCTGTTCATAATAGCAATCAGCCCCAGCATTTT CASSFHPVHNSNQPQHF
14 TRBJ1-5 TRBV5-1 once . TGCGCCAGCAGCTTGGATGTAGGGTATCCGCCCCAGCATTTT CASSLDVGYPPQHF
15 TRBJ1-4 TRBV5-6 . . TGTGCCAGCAGACCTGCGCTCCGAGGCGATGAAAAACTGTTTTTT CASRPALRGDEKLFF
16 TRBJ2-3 TRBV4-2 once . TGTGCCAGCAGCCAAGAAGGGCAGCCCTCCACAGATACGCAGTATTTT CASSQEGQPSTDTQYF
12 TRBJ2-1 TRBV5-6 once TRBD1 TGTGCCAGCACCCTCACCGGGACAGGGGAGTTCTTC CASTLTGTGEFF
16 TRBJ2-7 TRBV28 few . TGTGCCACCAGCACCTCCTTCGGCGGGCTCCCCGGAGAGCAGTACTTC CATSTSFGGLPGEQYF
15 TRBJ1-1 TRBV7-2 . . TGTGCCAGCAGCTTAAGTAGGGTAGGGAACACTGAAGCTTTCTTT CASSLSRVGNTEAFF
11 TRBJ1-4 TRBV27 once . TGTGCCAGCAGAAGTAATGAAAAACTGTTTTTT CASRSNEKLFF
11 TRBJ1-1 TRBV6-1 . . TGTGCCAGCAGAGACAGACCTGAAGCTTTCTTT CASRDRPEAFF
13 TRBJ2-2 TRBV2 few . TGTGCCAGCACCGGGACCGCTTCCGGGGAGCTGTTTTTT CASTGTASGELFF